Listed below are T cell receptor beta chains from one sample, sequenced in a study of blood T cell repertoires in COVID-19. Some clones are missing from TCRdb's copy, which holds only in-frame ones; the method was immunoSEQ multiplex PCR. This repertoire shows some 370,000 clones, approximately 87% found once; its top ten account for roughly a tenth. The sequenced sample consisted of peripheral blood. These receptors were obtained from a woman aged 25 to 39 with COVID-19, enrolled during active disease. The CDR3 runs from the conserved cysteine through the conserved F or W. Each record gives: J gene, D gene, V gene, clone size, CDR3 protein, CDR3 DNA. D genes are given only for firm matches. Some rows have no size entry. The others give once, few or many, or a class for an expanded clone.

TRBJ2-7,NA,TRBV6-5,NA,CASSYFEGGATEQYF,TGTGCCAGCAGTTACTTTGAGGGGGGGGCTACGGAGCAGTACTTC
TRBJ1-2,NA,TRBV7-9,NA,CASSPPRDPPLGYTF,TGTGCCAGCAGCCCCCCCAGGGATCCACCCCTAGGCTACACCTTC
TRBJ2-1,TRBD1,TRBV11-2,NA,CASSLATGQGGHWQFF,TGTGCCAGCAGCTTAGCCACGGGACAGGGGGGTCACTGGCAGTTCTTC
TRBJ1-1,NA,TRBV11-3,NA,CASSLRGGNTEAFF,TGTGCCAGCAGTCTCAGGGGCGGGAACACTGAAGCTTTCTTT
TRBJ2-2,NA,TRBV3-1/TRBV3-2,NA,CASSHWGSTGELFF,TGTGCCAGCAGCCATTGGGGCAGCACCGGGGAGCTGTTTTTT
TRBJ2-1,TRBD1,TRBV24-1,NA,CATSESGTGETGEQFF,TGTGCCACCAGTGAGTCCGGGACAGGGGAGACGGGGGAGCAGTTCTTC
TRBJ2-1,TRBD2,TRBV7-9,NA,CASSWGLAGSYNEQFF,TGTGCCAGCAGCTGGGGACTAGCGGGCTCCTACAATGAGCAGTTCTTC
TRBJ2-5,NA,TRBV28,NA,CASKKSAGVQETQYF,TGTGCCAGCAAGAAATCAGCGGGCGTTCAAGAGACCCAGTACTTC
TRBJ2-5,TRBD1,TRBV5-1,NA,CASSQFRTGGDQETQYF,TGCGCCAGCAGCCAATTCCGGACAGGGGGAGACCAAGAGACCCAGTACTTC
TRBJ2-7,TRBD2,TRBV7-9,NA,CASSLASGRSDEQYF,TGTGCCAGCAGCTTAGCTAGCGGGAGATCTGACGAGCAGTACTTC
TRBJ2-3,NA,TRBV24-1,NA,CATSDPPGGTSTDTQYF,TGTGCCACCAGTGACCCCCCCGGCGGGACTAGCACAGATACGCAGTATTTT
TRBJ1-5,NA,TRBV28,NA,CASSLGSLGQPQHF,TGTGCCAGCAGTTTAGGGAGTCTCGGGCAGCCCCAGCATTTT
TRBJ2-7,TRBD2,TRBV7-2,NA,CASSLRQLAGGASYEQYF,TGTGCCAGCAGCTTACGACAACTAGCGGGAGGTGCGTCCTACGAGCAGTACTTC
TRBJ1-4,TRBD1,TRBV24-1,NA,CAAGQGREKLFF,TGTGCCGCGGGACAGGGAAGGGAAAAACTGTTTTTT
TRBJ1-4,NA,TRBV5-5,NA,CASSLEAEAEKLFF,TGTGCCAGCAGCTTGGAGGCAGAGGCTGAAAAACTGTTTTTT
TRBJ2-1,NA,TRBV5-1,NA,CASSYRTASFNEQFF,TGCGCCAGCAGCTACCGGACAGCCTCTTTCAATGAGCAGTTCTTC
TRBJ1-2,TRBD1,TRBV9,NA,CASSSGQAISWGYTF,TGTGCCAGCAGCTCGGGACAGGCAATCTCGTGGGGCTACACCTTC
TRBJ2-3,TRBD2,TRBV5-1,once,CASSAGLAGARGTQYF,TGCGCCAGCAGCGCGGGACTAGCGGGAGCCAGGGGTACGCAGTATTTT